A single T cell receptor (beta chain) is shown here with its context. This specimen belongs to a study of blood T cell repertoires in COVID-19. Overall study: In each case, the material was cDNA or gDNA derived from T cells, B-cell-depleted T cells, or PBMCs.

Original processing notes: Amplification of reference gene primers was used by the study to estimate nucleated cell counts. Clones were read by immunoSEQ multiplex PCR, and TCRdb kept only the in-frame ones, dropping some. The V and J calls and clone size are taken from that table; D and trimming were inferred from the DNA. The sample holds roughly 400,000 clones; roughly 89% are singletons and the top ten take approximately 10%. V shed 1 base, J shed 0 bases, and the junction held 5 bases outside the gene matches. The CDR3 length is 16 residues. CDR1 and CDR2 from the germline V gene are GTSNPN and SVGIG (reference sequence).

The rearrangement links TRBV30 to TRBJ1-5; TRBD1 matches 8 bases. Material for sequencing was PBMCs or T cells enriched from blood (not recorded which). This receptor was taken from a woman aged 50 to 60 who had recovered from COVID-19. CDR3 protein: CAWSGTGLYSNQPQHF. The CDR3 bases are TGTGCCTGGAGTGGGACAGGGTTGTATAGCAATCAGCCCCAGCATTTT.